Presented here are 2 T cell receptor beta chains from one specimen sequenced in a study of cytomegalovirus exposure and HLA in healthy donors. PCR employed 60 Vbeta and 13 Jbeta primers. The protocol was immunoSEQ multiplex PCR, while the TCRdb copy is restricted to in-frame clones and leaves out a portion. The repertoire holds about 160,000 clones, with around 84% as singletons. Sequences were obtained from PBMCs. These receptors were collected from a man between 18 and 29 years old in good health and CMV-seropositive.

Turning to this clone: Other DNA sequences from this sample encode an identical CDR3 as well. The chain joins TRBV27 to TRBJ1-1; D is unresolved. V was cut by 8 bases and J by 1 base, with 8 bases left in between. CDR3 size: 12 residues. Germline V gene sequence: CDR1 MNHEY, CDR2 SMNVEV (reference sequence). The CDR3 is CASRTGNTEAFF. CDR3 DNA sequence: TGTGCCAGCCGAACCGGGAACACTGAAGCTTTCTTT.

This chain joins TRBV7-9 and TRBJ1-6, with D tentatively TRBD1 (6 bases). The CDR3 covers 15 residues. Germline V gives CDR1 SEHNR, CDR2 FQNEAQ (reference sequence). V lost 1 base and J lost 10, with 14 bases in between. CDR3 coding DNA: TGTGCCAGCAGCTTAGTTATACAGGGAACCTCACCCCTCCACTTT. Translating it yields CASSLVIQGTSPLHF.